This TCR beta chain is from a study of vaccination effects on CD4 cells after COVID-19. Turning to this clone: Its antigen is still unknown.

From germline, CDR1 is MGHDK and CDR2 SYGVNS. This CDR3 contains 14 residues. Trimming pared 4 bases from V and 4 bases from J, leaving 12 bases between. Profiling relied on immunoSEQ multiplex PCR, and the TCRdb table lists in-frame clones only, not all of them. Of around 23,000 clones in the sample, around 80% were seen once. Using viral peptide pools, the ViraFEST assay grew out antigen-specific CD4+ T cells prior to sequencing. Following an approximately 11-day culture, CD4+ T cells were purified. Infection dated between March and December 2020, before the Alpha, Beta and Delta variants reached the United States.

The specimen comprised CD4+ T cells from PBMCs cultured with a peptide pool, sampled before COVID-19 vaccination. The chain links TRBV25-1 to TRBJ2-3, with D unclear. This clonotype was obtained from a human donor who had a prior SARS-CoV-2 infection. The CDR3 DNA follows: TGTGCCAGCAGTGTACCAGGCAGCTCAGATACGCAGTATTTT. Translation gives CASSVPGSSDTQYF.